This TCR beta chain originates from a study of CD8+CD57+ T cells in acquired aplastic anemia. Study background: Mean yield of DNA from sorted CD4+ and CD8+ cells was 3 to 3.5 ug. Study findings and constraints: Patients had twenty-nine CD8+ CDR3 sequences in common with controls (the shared set).

In patients chosen for sequencing, flow cytometry had shown CD8+CD57+ cell expansion. This clonotype showed up many times. Its matching antigen is unknown. CDR3 size: 11 residues. V gave up 11 bases and J gave up 1 base, with 6 bases separating them. Germline V gene sequence: CDR1 MNHEY, CDR2 SVGAGI. Genomic DNA was employed as the template in profiling TCR beta VDJ and CDR3. TCRdb called the reads again in MiXCR, with one record for every CDR3 protein. This table has about 120,000 distinct CDR3 sequences, almost 40% appearing once. What was sequenced was sorted CD4+, CD8+, or CD8+CD57+ T cells (not recorded which) from PBMCs. The chain links TRBV6-5 to TRBJ1-3, with D tentatively TRBD1 (5 bases). The receptor was derived from a human donor with aplastic anemia. The CDR3 DNA is TGTGCCGGGGGTTCTGGAAACACCATATATTTT. Its protein is CAGGSGNTIYF.